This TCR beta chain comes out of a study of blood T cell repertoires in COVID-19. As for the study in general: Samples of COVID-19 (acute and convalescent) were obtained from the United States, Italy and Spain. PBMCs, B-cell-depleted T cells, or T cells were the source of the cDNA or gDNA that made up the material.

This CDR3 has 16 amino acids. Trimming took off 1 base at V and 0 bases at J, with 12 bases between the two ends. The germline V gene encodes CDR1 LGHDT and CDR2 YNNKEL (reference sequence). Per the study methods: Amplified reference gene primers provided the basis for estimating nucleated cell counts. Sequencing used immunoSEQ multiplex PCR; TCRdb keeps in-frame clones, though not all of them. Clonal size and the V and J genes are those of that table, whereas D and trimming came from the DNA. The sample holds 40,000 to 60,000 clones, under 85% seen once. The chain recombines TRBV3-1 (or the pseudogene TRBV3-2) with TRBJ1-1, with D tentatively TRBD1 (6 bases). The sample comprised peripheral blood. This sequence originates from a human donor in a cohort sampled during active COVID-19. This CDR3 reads CASSQVPGVLNTEAFF. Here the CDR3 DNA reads TGTGCCAGCAGCCAAGTCCCAGGGGTCCTGAACACTGAAGCTTTCTTT.